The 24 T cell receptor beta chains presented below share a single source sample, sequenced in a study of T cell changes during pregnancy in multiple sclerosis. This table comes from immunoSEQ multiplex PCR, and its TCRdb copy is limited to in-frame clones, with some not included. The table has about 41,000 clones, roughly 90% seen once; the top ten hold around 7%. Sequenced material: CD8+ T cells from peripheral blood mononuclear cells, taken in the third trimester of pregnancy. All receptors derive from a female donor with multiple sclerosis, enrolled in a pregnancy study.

In DNA form, the CDR3 reads TGCGCCAACATTTCTCGGGACATCTCCTACGAGCAGTACTTC. It specifies CANISRDISYEQYF. V usage is TRBV5-1 and J usage is TRBJ2-7, with D maybe TRBD1 (6 bases). Germline V gene data show CDR1 as SGHRS and CDR2 as YFSETQ. The length of the CDR3 is 14 residues. With 9 bases removed from V and 0 bases from J, the gap between germline ends came to 16 bases.

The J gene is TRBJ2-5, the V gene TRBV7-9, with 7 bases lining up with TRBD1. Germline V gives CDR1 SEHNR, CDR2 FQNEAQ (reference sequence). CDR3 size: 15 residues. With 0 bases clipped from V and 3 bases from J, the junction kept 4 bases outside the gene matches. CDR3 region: CASSLALTGEETQYF. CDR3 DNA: TGTGCCAGCAGCTTAGCTCTAACAGGGGAAGAGACCCAGTACTTC. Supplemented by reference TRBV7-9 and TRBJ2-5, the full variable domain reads DTGVSQNPRHKITKRGQNVTFRCDPISEHNRLYWYRQTLGQGPEFLTYFQNEAQLEKSRLLSDRFSAERPKGSFSTLEIQRTEQGDSAMYLCASSLALTGEETQYFGPGTRLLVL.

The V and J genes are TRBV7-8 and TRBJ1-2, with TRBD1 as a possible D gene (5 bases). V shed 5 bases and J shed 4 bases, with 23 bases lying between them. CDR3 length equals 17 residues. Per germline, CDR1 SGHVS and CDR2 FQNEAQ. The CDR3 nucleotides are TGTGCCAGCAGCCGAGGGACTGCCGCCTTTTCTAGCTATGGCTACACCTTC. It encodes CASSRGTAAFSSYGYTF. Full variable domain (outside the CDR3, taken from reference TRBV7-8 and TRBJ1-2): GAGVSQSPRYKVAKRGQDVALRCDPISGHVSLFWYQQALGQGPEFLTYFQNEAQLDKSGLPSDRFFAERPEGSVSTLKIQRTQQEDSAVYLCASSRGTAAFSSYGYTFGSGTRLTVV.

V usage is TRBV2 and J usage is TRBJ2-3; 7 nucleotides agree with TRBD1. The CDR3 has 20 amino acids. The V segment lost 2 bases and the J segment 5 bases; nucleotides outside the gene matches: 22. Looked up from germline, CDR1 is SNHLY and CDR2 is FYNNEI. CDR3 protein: CASSERRQGVRLRQIDTQYF. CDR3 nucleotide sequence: TGTGCCAGCAGTGAAAGGCGACAGGGTGTTCGCTTAAGGCAGATAGATACGCAGTATTTT.

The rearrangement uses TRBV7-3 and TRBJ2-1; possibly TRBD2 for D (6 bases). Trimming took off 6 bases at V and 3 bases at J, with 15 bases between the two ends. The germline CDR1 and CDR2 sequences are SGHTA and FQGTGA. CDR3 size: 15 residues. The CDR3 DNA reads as TGTGCCAGCAGTCCTACCTTGGGGGGCTACAATGAGCAGTTCTTC. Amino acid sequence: CASSPTLGGYNEQFF.

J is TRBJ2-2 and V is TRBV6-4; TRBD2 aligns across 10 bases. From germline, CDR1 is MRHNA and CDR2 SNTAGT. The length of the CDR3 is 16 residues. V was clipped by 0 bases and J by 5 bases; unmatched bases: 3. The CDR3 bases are TGTGCCAGCAGTGACTCGGCTAGCGGGGGTACCGGGGAGCTGTTTTTT. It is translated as CASSDSASGGTGELFF.

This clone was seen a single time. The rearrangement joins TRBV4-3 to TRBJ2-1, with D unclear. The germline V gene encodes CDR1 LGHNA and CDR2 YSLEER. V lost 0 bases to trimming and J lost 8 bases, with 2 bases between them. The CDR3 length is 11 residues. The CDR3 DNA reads TGCGCCAGCAGCCAAGACGATGAGCAGTTCTTC. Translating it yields CASSQDDEQFF.

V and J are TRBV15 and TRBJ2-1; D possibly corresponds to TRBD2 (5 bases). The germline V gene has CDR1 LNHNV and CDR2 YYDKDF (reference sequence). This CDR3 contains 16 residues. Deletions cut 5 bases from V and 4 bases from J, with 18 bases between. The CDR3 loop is CATSQAREDLYNEQFF. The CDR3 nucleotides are TGTGCCACCAGCCAAGCCCGGGAAGACCTTTACAATGAGCAGTTCTTC.

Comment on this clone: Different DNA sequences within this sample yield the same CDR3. Here the CDR3 reads CACPGTANTGELFF. The DNA of the CDR3 is TGTGCCTGTCCCGGGACAGCGAACACCGGGGAGCTGTTTTTT. The V gene is TRBV30, the J gene TRBJ2-2; 7 bases align to TRBD1. The J segment lost 0 bases and the V segment lost 6 bases, leaving 4 bases of the junction unmatched. This CDR3 is built from 14 residues. CDR1 is GTSNPN and CDR2 is SVGIG in the germline V gene (reference sequence).

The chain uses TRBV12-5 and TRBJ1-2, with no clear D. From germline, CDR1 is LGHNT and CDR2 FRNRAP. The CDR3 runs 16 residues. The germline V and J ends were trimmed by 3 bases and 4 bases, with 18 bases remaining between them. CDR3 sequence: CASGFHRGQTLYGYTF. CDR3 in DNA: TGTGCTAGTGGTTTTCATCGAGGGCAGACCCTCTATGGCTACACCTTC.

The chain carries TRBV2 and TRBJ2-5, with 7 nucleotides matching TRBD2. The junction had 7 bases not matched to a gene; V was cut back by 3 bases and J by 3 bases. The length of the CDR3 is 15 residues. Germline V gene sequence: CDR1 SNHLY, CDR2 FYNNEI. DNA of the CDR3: TGTGCCAGCAGTGAGAATCCGGGACTAAAAGAGACCCAGTACTTC. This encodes CASSENPGLKETQYF.

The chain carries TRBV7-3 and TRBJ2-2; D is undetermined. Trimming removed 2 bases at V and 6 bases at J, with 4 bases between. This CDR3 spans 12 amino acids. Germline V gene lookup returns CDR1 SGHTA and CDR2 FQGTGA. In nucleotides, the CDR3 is TGTGCCAGCAGCTTAGAGTCCGGGGAGCTGTTTTTT. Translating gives CASSLESGELFF.

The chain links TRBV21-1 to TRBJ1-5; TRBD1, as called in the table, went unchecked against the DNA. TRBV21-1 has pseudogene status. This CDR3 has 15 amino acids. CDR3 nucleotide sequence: TGTGCCAGCAGCCGCGTGACAGGGGGTGATCAGCCCCAGCATTTT. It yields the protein CASSRVTGGDQPQHF.

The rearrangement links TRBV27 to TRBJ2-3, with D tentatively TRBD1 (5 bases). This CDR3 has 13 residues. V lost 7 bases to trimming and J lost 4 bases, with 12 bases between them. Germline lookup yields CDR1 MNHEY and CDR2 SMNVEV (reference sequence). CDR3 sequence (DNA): TGTGCCAGCATGCTGCAGGGCGCAGATACGCAGTATTTT. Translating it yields CASMLQGADTQYF.

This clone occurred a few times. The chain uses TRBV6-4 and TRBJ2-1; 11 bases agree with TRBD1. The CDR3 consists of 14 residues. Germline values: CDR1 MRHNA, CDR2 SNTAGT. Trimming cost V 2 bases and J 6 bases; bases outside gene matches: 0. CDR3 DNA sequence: TGTGCCAGCAGTGACGGGACAGGGGGCAATGAGCAGTTCTTC. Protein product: CASSDGTGGNEQFF.

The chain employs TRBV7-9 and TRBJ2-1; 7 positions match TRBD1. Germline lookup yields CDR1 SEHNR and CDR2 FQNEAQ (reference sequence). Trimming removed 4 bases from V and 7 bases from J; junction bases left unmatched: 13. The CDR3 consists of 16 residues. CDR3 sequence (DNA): TGTGCCAGCAGCTCTATACCGGGACAGAACTCGAATGAGCAGTTCTTC. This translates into CASSSIPGQNSNEQFF.

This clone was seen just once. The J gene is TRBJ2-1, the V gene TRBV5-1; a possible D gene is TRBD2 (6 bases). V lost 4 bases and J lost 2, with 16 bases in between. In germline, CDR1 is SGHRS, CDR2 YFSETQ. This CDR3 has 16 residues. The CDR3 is CASSGSLAGTYNEQFF. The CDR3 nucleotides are TGCGCCAGCAGCGGGTCACTAGCAGGCACCTACAATGAGCAGTTCTTC.

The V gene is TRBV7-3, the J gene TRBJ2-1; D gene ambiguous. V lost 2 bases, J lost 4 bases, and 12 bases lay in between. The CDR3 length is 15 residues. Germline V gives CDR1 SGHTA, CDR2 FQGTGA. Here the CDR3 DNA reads TGTGCCAGCAGCTTATTGGCTAGTTCTTACAATGAGCAGTTCTTC. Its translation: CASSLLASSYNEQFF.

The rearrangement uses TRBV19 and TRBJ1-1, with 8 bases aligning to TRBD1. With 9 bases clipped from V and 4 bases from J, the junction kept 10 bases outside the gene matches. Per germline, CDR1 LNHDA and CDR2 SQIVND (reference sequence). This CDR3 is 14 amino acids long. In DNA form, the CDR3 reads TGTGCCAGCGACAGGGGTGAGGGACCCACTGAAGCTTTCTTT. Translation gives CASDRGEGPTEAFF.

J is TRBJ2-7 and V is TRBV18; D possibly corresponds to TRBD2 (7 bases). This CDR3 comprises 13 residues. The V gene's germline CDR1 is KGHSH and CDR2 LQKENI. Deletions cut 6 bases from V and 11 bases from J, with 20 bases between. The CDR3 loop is CASSRPEGGQEYF. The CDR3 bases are TGTGCCAGCTCTAGACCGGAGGGGGGGCAGGAGTACTTC.

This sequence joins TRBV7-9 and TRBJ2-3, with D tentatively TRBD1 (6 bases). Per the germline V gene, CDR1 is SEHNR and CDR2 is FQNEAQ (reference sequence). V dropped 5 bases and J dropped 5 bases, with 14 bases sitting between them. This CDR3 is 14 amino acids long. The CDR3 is CASSEHRVLDTQYF. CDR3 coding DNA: TGTGCCAGCAGCGAGCACAGGGTTTTAGATACGCAGTATTTT.

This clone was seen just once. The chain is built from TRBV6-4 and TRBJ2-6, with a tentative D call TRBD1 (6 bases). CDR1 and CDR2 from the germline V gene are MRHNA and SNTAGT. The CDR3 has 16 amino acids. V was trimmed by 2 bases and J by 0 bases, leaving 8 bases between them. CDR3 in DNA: TGTGCCAGCAGTGACGGGACACCCTCTGGGGCCAACGTCCTGACTTTC. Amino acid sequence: CASSDGTPSGANVLTF.

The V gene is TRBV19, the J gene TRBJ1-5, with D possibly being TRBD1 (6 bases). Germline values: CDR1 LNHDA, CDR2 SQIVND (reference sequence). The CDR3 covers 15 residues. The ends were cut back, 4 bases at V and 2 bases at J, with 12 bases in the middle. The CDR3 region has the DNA TGTGCCAGTAGTAGCACAGGGTTTGGCAATCAGCCCCAGCATTTT. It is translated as CASSSTGFGNQPQHF.

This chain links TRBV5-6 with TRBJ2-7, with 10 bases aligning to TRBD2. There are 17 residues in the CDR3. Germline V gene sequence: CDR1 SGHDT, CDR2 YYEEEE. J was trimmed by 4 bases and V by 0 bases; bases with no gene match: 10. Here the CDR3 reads CASSLASGSTFTYEQYF. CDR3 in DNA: TGTGCCAGCAGCTTGGCTAGCGGGAGCACGTTTACGTACGAGCAGTACTTC.